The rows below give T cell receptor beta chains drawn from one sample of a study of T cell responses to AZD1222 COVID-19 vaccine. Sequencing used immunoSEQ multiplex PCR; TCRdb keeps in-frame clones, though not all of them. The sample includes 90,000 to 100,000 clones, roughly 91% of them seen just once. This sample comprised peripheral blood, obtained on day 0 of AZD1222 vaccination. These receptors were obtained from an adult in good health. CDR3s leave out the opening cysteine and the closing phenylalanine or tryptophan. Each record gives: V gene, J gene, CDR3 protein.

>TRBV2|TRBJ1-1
ASSEGSSNTEAF
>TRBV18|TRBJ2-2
ASSPRTANTGELF
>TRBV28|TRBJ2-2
VSRRNTGELF
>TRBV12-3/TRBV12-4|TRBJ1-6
ASRNTGVSPLH
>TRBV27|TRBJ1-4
ASSPGQILTFGKLF
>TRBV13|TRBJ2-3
ASSLVRATDTQY
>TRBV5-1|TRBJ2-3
ASRGQGPITDTQY
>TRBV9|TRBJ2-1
ASREPGQGGDEQF
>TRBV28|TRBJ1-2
ASSNRQGWSPGYT
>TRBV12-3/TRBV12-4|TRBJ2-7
ASSTGSSYEQY
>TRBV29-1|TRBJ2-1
SVEERGGTGFDEQF